Following are 15 T cell receptor beta chains from one sample sequenced in a study of blood T cell repertoires in COVID-19. Sequencing used immunoSEQ multiplex PCR; TCRdb keeps in-frame clones, though not all of them. This sample has under 140,000 clones; roughly four fifths occur once, and the top ten carry approximately 15%. Source material: peripheral blood. These receptors originate from an older woman with acute or convalescent COVID-19.

The chain employs TRBV7-2 and TRBJ1-1; the D gene is possibly TRBD1 (6 bases). Trimming removed 3 bases at V and 0 bases at J, with 8 bases between. This CDR3 has 14 residues. Per germline, CDR1 SGHTA and CDR2 FQGNSA. CDR3 nucleotide sequence: TGTGCCAGCAGCTTCACAGGGATGAACACTGAAGCTTTCTTT. This codes for CASSFTGMNTEAFF.

This clone has only a few counts. The V call is TRBV30, the J call TRBJ2-7; D possibly corresponds to TRBD1 (7 bases). Germline lookup yields CDR1 GTSNPN and CDR2 SVGIG (reference sequence). V lost 6 bases and J lost 1, with 22 bases in between. The CDR3 totals 16 residues. CDR3 in DNA: TGTGCCTGCAACCCCCAGGGGGGACTTAGGTCCTACGAGCAGTACTTC. Its protein product is CACNPQGGLRSYEQYF.

The rearrangement joins TRBV2 to TRBJ1-1; 8 bases agree with TRBD1. The V gene end was trimmed by 6 bases and the J gene end by 2 bases; junction bases not matched to a gene: 5. The CDR3 spans 14 residues. Germline CDR1 is SNHLY and CDR2 is FYNNEI. The CDR3 region has the DNA TGTGCCAGCAGAGACAGGGGACCTAACACTGAAGCTTTCTTT. This codes for CASRDRGPNTEAFF.

CDR3 sequence reads: CSVGTDVRYGYTF. CDR3 DNA: TGCAGCGTTGGAACAGACGTTAGGTATGGCTACACCTTC. The chain carries TRBV29-1 and TRBJ1-2; no reliable D call. CDR1 SQVTM and CDR2 ANQGSEA come from the germline V gene. Trimming removed 4 bases from V and 5 bases from J, with 14 bases in between. The CDR3 loop spans 13 amino acids.

This chain links TRBV6-2 or TRBV6-3 with TRBJ2-7; D is undetermined. V was trimmed by 2 bases and J by 3 bases, leaving 8 bases between them. There are 13 residues in the CDR3. Germline V CDR1 and CDR2: MNHEY, SVGEGT. The DNA for the CDR3 is TGTGCCAGCAGTTACAGTGACTTCTACGAGCAGTACTTC. Amino acids: CASSYSDFYEQYF.

The chain links TRBV9 to TRBJ1-4, with a weak D call TRBD1 (5 bases). CDR3 size: 14 residues. Trimming took 4 bases from V and 8 from J, leaving 15 bases between them. Per germline, CDR1 SGDLS and CDR2 YYNGEE. CDR3 residues: CASSPRGEGEKLFF. CDR3 coding DNA: TGTGCCAGCAGCCCCCGAGGGGAGGGAGAAAAACTGTTTTTT. Variable domain in full (rest from reference TRBV9 and TRBJ1-4): DSGVTQTPKHLITATGQRVTLRCSPRSGDLSVYWYQQSLDQGLQFLIQYYNGEERAKGNILERFSAQQFPDLHSELNLSSLELGDSALYFCASSPRGEGEKLFFGSGTQLSVL.

V gene TRBV12-3 or TRBV12-4 combines with J gene TRBJ2-2, with a weak D call TRBD2 (7 bases). The CDR3 runs to 13 residues. The ends were cut back, 5 bases at V and 7 bases at J, with 11 bases in the middle. This CDR3 is CASSGGANGELFF. CDR3 in DNA: TGTGCCAGCAGTGGGGGGGCGAACGGGGAGCTGTTTTTT.

The gene calls are TRBV4-3 and TRBJ1-5; D call uncertain. The CDR3 is made up of 15 amino acids. The germline V and J ends were trimmed by 0 bases and 0 bases, with 6 bases remaining between them. Germline CDR1 LGHNA, CDR2 YSLEER. Written as DNA, the CDR3 is TGCGCCAGCAGCCAAGATACTTATAGCAATCAGCCCCAGCATTTT. Amino acid sequence: CASSQDTYSNQPQHF.

The V and J genes are TRBV24-1 and TRBJ2-1; 11 bases are a match to TRBD1. The CDR3 length is 15 residues. With V trimmed by 3 bases and J by 7 bases, 4 bases remained unmatched. Germline values: CDR1 KGHDR, CDR2 SFDVKD. Here the CDR3 reads CATSDRTGGKNEQFF. CDR3 coding DNA: TGTGCCACCAGTGATCGGACAGGGGGCAAGAATGAGCAGTTCTTC.

This rearrangement joins TRBV14 to TRBJ1-4; perhaps TRBD1 as D (5 bases). V lost 7 bases, J lost 8 bases, and 14 bases lay in between. Germline assignment: CDR1 SGHDN and CDR2 FVKESK. CDR3 size: 13 residues. CDR3 in DNA: TGTGCCAGCACCTCAGGGCCTACCGAAAAACTGTTTTTT. Amino acid sequence: CASTSGPTEKLFF.

The V and J genes are TRBV20-1 and TRBJ2-5, with D possibly TRBD2 on 5 matching bases. Germline V lookup: CDR1 DFQATT, CDR2 SNEGSKA (reference sequence). The V and J ends lost 3 bases and 3 bases respectively, with 14 bases between them. The CDR3 contains 14 residues. The CDR3 spells CSASFFGSKETQYF. DNA for the CDR3: TGCAGTGCTAGTTTTTTTGGGAGTAAAGAGACCCAGTACTTC.

V usage is TRBV28 and J usage is TRBJ1-2; D is ambiguous. Trimming stripped 6 bases from V and 3 bases from J, with 5 bases between. The CDR3 totals 11 residues. CDR1 is MDHEN and CDR2 is SYDVKM in the germline V gene. This chain's CDR3 is CASSTDYGYTF. Written as DNA, the CDR3 is TGTGCCAGCAGCACGGACTATGGCTACACCTTC.

This clone showed up just a few times. The V and J genes are TRBV3-1 (or the pseudogene TRBV3-2) and TRBJ2-2, with 11 bases lining up with TRBD2. The CDR3 covers 16 residues. Germline V lookup: CDR1 LGHDT, CDR2 YNNKEL (reference sequence). V lost 4 bases and J lost 4; bases outside the gene matches: 5. In DNA, the CDR3 is TGTGCCAGCAGCCTCGTAGCGGGGGGGACCACCGGGGAGCTGTTTTTT. It encodes CASSLVAGGTTGELFF.

The table lists this clone with a few counts. The J gene is TRBJ1-1, the V gene TRBV11-1; the D is unclear. V shed 3 bases and J shed 0 bases, with 8 bases lying between them. The CDR3 runs 14 residues. Per germline, CDR1 SGHAT and CDR2 FQDESV (reference sequence). CDR3 residues: CASSFKPLNTEAFF. CDR3 bases: TGTGCCAGCAGCTTTAAGCCTTTGAACACTGAAGCTTTCTTT.

V gene TRBV6-5 combines with J gene TRBJ1-5; D not certain. Germline V gives CDR1 MNHEY, CDR2 SVGAGI. Trimming removed 0 bases at V and 5 bases at J, with 5 bases between. The CDR3 covers 13 residues. The CDR3 sequence: CASSYSAHQPQHF. The CDR3 DNA sequence: TGTGCCAGCAGTTACTCGGCACATCAGCCCCAGCATTTT.